One sample yielded the 18 T cell receptor beta chains listed below, sequenced in a study of CD8+CD57+ T cells in acquired aplastic anemia. CDR3 and TCR beta VDJ profiling relied on a genomic DNA template. One entry per CDR3 protein, called by TCRdb with MiXCR from the reads. Of about 130,000 distinct CDR3 sequences listed, 48% are singletons. Sample: sorted CD4+, CD8+, or CD8+CD57+ T cells (not recorded which) from PBMCs. Every receptor here comes from a human donor in good health, serving as a control.

This clonotype was counted only a few times. The J gene is TRBJ2-3, the V gene TRBV10-1, with D maybe TRBD2 (6 bases). This CDR3 has 12 residues. In germline, CDR1 is WNHNN, CDR2 SYGVQD (reference sequence). V was shortened by 3 bases and J by 8 bases, with 9 bases between the two germline ends. The CDR3 region has the DNA TGCGCCAGCAGTGATAGCGGCCTTACGCAGTATTTT. Amino acids: CASSDSGLTQYF.

The chain employs TRBV15 and TRBJ2-4; 9 bases are shared with TRBD1. V lost 10 bases and J lost 3; bases outside the gene matches: 4. The CDR3 is 13 amino acids. Germline CDR1 and CDR2: LNHNV and YYDKDF (reference sequence). The CDR3 nucleotides are TGTGCCAGTTCGGGACAGGGCAAAAACATTCAGTACTTC. Translating gives CASSGQGKNIQYF.

The V and J genes are TRBV18 and TRBJ2-6; TRBD1 agrees at 7 bases. In germline, CDR1 is KGHSH, CDR2 LQKENI. CDR3 size: 17 residues. The trim removed 3 bases at V and 4 bases at J, leaving 9 bases unmatched. The DNA of the CDR3 is TGTGCCAGCTCACCCTGGGACAGCCTGGGCGGGGCCAACGTCCTGACTTTC. This encodes CASSPWDSLGGANVLTF.

This clonotype was seen many times. The chain employs TRBV12-3 or TRBV12-4 and TRBJ2-3; possibly TRBD2 for D (7 bases). V was pared by 10 bases and J by 6 bases, with 17 bases between. This CDR3 has 13 residues. CDR3 nucleotide sequence: TGTGCCACCTCGATGGGGGGGCGGGATACGCAGTATTTT. It encodes CATSMGGRDTQYF.

On this clonotype itself: The junction departs from the called germline gene at one end, perhaps through a read error. The CDR3, as DNA: TGCAGTGTATCCATAGGGCCGAACACTGAAGTTTTCTTT. It codes for CSVSIGPNTEVFF. This rearrangement joins TRBV20-1 to TRBJ1-1; D gene uncertain. This CDR3 spans 13 amino acids. CDR1 and CDR2 (germline): DFQATT, SNEGSKA (reference sequence).

This clonotype was counted a few times. CDR3 in DNA: TGTGCCATCAGTGGGCGGGACGGATCGAGGATGGATACGCAGTATTTT. Protein: CAISGRDGSRMDTQYF. The gene calls are TRBV10-3 and TRBJ2-3; the D gene is possibly TRBD2 (6 bases). V shed 4 bases and J shed 6 bases, with 20 bases lying between them. Germline V gives CDR1 ENHRY, CDR2 SYGVKD. The CDR3 sequence is 16 residues long.

The chain employs TRBV7-2 and TRBJ1-4; TRBD1 matches 7 bases. This CDR3 is built from 14 residues. Germline values: CDR1 SGHTA, CDR2 FQGNSA. V shed 5 bases, J shed 5 bases, and the junction held 5 bases outside the gene matches. CDR3 in amino acids: CASSLPTGNEKLFF. The CDR3 region has the DNA TGTGCCAGCAGCCTCCCGACAGGGAATGAAAAACTGTTTTTT.

This clonotype was seen a few times. V usage is TRBV10-2 and J usage is TRBJ2-7, with 9 bases matching TRBD1. With 7 bases clipped from V and 0 bases from J, the junction kept 7 bases outside the gene matches. The CDR3 totals 15 residues. Per germline, CDR1 WSHSY and CDR2 SAAADI. The CDR3 DNA reads as TGCGCCAGCAACGCCGGGACAGGGAGCTCCTACGAGCAGTACTTC. This encodes CASNAGTGSSYEQYF.

This clonotype was picked up many times. J is TRBJ2-5 and V is TRBV12-3 or TRBV12-4; 7 nucleotides line up with TRBD1. The V segment lost 5 bases and the J segment 6 bases; nucleotides outside the gene matches: 9. The CDR3 covers 14 residues. CDR3: CASSHRQGGKTQYF. As DNA, the CDR3 is TGTGCCAGCAGTCACCGACAGGGTGGGAAGACCCAGTACTTC.

The chain links TRBV15 to TRBJ2-7; D not certain. V was clipped by 0 bases and J by 4 bases, with 7 bases between them. Germline CDR1 LNHNV, CDR2 YYDKDF (reference sequence). The CDR3 spans 13 residues. Here the CDR3 DNA reads TGTGCCACCAGCAGAGATGAATCTTACGAGCAGTACTTC. This encodes CATSRDESYEQYF.

The chain links TRBV9 to TRBJ2-7; D is unresolved. This CDR3 contains 14 residues. CDR1 and CDR2 from the germline V gene are SGDLS and YYNGEE. V was trimmed by 4 bases and J by 0 bases, leaving 11 bases between them. CDR3 nucleotides: TGTGCCAGCAGCCCTCTACAGAACTCCTACGAGCAGTACTTC. Its translation is CASSPLQNSYEQYF.

This clonotype was counted between two and nine times. The chain is built from TRBV11-2 and TRBJ2-5, with 16 nucleotides matching TRBD2. The CDR3 is 17 amino acids. The V gene's germline CDR1 is SGHAT and CDR2 FQNNGV. The V gene end was trimmed by 4 bases and the J gene end by 5 bases; junction bases not matched to a gene: 7. The CDR3 region has the DNA TGTGCCAGCAGCTCCGGGACTAGCGGGGGGGCTGGGGAGACCCAGTACTTC. Translation: CASSSGTSGGAGETQYF. Complete variable domain (other parts from reference TRBV11-2 and TRBJ2-5): EAGVAQSPRYKIIEKRQSVAFWCNPISGHATLYWYQQILGQGPKLLIQFQNNGVVDDSQLPKDRFSAERLKGVDSTLKIQPAKLEDSAVYLCASSSGTSGGAGETQYFGPGTRLLVL.

This chain uses TRBV2 with TRBJ1-6, with D uncertain. V lost 6 bases, J lost 12 bases, and 18 bases lay in between. The CDR3 consists of 14 residues. Germline CDR1 and CDR2: SNHLY and FYNNEI. Here the CDR3 reads CASSPDSGLGPLHF. CDR3 sequence (DNA): TGTGCCAGCAGCCCTGATTCCGGGTTGGGACCCCTCCACTTT.

A note on this clonotype: Just one base apart from a much larger clone, this may be a read error. The chain employs TRBV4-1 and TRBJ1-1; D perhaps matches TRBD1 (6 bases). Germline CDR1 is MGHRA and CDR2 is YSYEKL. V was pared by 3 bases and J by 1 base, with 12 bases between. The CDR3 has 15 residues. The DNA for the CDR3 is TGCGCCAGCAGCCAGCCAACAGGGCCGAACACTGAAGCTTTCTTT. Protein: CASSQPTGPNTEAFF.

Comment on this clonotype: A much larger clone sits a single nucleotide away, making a read error possible. This chain links TRBV6-1 with TRBJ1-1, with unresolved D. Germline CDR1 reads MNHNS; CDR2 reads SASEGT. V lost 5 bases and J lost 5, with 15 bases in between. The CDR3 sequence is 14 residues long. CDR3 coding DNA: TGTGCCAGCAGTCCCTTCTCCGGTGGGACTGAAGCTTTCTTT. Its translation is CASSPFSGGTEAFF.

In its sample, this clonotype was seen many times. The chain couples TRBV20-1 to TRBJ1-2; tentatively, D is TRBD1 (6 bases). Germline V gene sequence: CDR1 DFQATT, CDR2 SNEGSKA (reference sequence). The CDR3 extends over 15 amino acids. The V gene lost 4 bases and the J gene lost 5 bases, with 20 bases spanning the gap. The CDR3 is CSAMLPGTSPYGYTF. The CDR3 coding sequence is TGCAGTGCTATGTTACCCGGGACATCCCCTTATGGCTACACCTTC.

To note about this clonotype: As the CDR3 is not closed by the conserved phenylalanine or tryptophan, this likely results from a read error. This chain links TRBV29-1 with TRBJ2-7; TRBD2 might be the D (6 bases). Trimming left V 1 base short and J 5 bases short, with 12 bases between. CDR3 length: 13 residues. In germline, CDR1 is SQVTM, CDR2 ANQGSEA. The CDR3 sequence: CSVEGLVANEQYS. CDR3 in DNA: TGCAGCGTTGAAGGACTAGTTGCCAACGAGCAGTACTCC.

Comment on this clonotype: A much larger clone differs from this one at a single base, so this may be a read error. The chain is built from TRBV6-1 and TRBJ2-7; D is perhaps TRBD1 or TRBD2 (6 bases each). The CDR3 is 15 residues long. With 6 bases removed from V and 4 bases from J, the gap between germline ends came to 19 bases. Germline V gene lookup returns CDR1 MNHNS and CDR2 SASEGT. The CDR3 sequence is CASRLGGRGQYEQYF. CDR3 nucleotides: TGTGCCAGCAGATTGGGAGGACGGGGACAATACGAGCAGTACTTC.